Detailed here is one TCR beta chain. Its antigen is as yet unknown. The data belong to a study of long-term antiretroviral therapy in people with HIV. The V end lost 2 bases, the J end lost 9 bases, and 13 bases lay between the germline ends. The CDR3 is 14 residues long. Looked up from germline, CDR1 is MNHNS and CDR2 is SASEGT. immunoSEQ v3.0 was run at survey level. Assay used: immunoSEQ multiplex PCR; TCRdb lists only in-frame clones, some missing. The sample has around 8,000 clones, over 75% seen once. Notes on the study in general: Clones that had undergone expansion before ART prevailed in the repertoire throughout all time points. ART preceded a rise in diversity that nonetheless stayed lower than in transplant donor controls.

V is TRBV6-1 and J is TRBJ2-2; D might be TRBD1 or TRBD2, each matching 5 bases. Sequenced here: unsorted PBMCs, sampled about 2.5 years before starting antiretroviral therapy. This TCR derives from a middle-aged man with HIV. The CDR3 DNA reads as TGTGCCAGCAGTGAATGGGACCAGCCAAGGGAGCTGTTTTTT. It specifies CASSEWDQPRELFF.